The present T cell receptor (beta chain) was sequenced within a study of T cell changes during pregnancy in multiple sclerosis. Germline loops: CDR1 PRHDT, CDR2 FYEKMQ (reference sequence). The CDR3 contains 15 residues. Trimming shortened V by 5 bases and J by 6 bases, and 16 bases separated the two germline ends. Assay: immunoSEQ multiplex PCR; the TCRdb copy retains only in-frame clones and omits some. In the table there are tens of thousands of clones, about nine tenths of which are singletons. The V call is TRBV13, the J call TRBJ2-2; a weak D match, TRBD2 (5 bases). This receptor was taken from a female donor with multiple sclerosis, enrolled in a pregnancy study. The sample consisted of CD8+ T cells from peripheral blood mononuclear cells, taken before pregnancy. The CDR3 DNA reads as TGTGCCAGCAGCATTCGGACTTTTTCTCCCGGGGAGCTGTTTTTT. Translating gives CASSIRTFSPGELFF. Full variable domain (missing parts from reference TRBV13 and TRBJ2-2): AAGVIQSPRHLIKEKRETATLKCYPIPRHDTVYWYQQGPGQDPQFLISFYEKMQSDKGSIPDRFSAQQFSDYHSELNMSSLELGDSALYFCASSIRTFSPGELFFGEGSRLTVL.